This TCR beta chain was identified in a study of blood T cell repertoires in COVID-19. Study at large: Whether acute or convalescent, the COVID-19 samples came from the United States, Italy and Spain. Nucleic acid was either cDNA or gDNA, and it came from T cells, B-cell-depleted T cells, or PBMCs.

Profiled with immunoSEQ multiplex PCR; TCRdb holds only in-frame clones, not every one. The data hold 400,000 or so clones, with approximately 86% observed a single time. The CDR3 totals 14 residues. The ends lost 4 bases at V and 7 bases at J; junction bases unmatched: 3. CDR1 is SGDLS, CDR2 YYNGEE, per germline. This sequence joins TRBV9 and TRBJ1-6, with 9 bases lining up with TRBD1. Source material: peripheral blood. This TCR derives from a human donor in a cohort sampled during active COVID-19. CDR3 bases: TGTGCCAGCAGCAGACAGGGGGAAAATTCACCCCTCCACTTT. Translating gives CASSRQGENSPLHF.